The clone carrying this T cell receptor beta chain has more than one count but fewer than ten. Antigen unknown. TCRdb recomputed calls from the RT-PCR reads with MiXCR, one row per CDR3 protein. Of around 580,000 distinct CDR3 sequences listed, about 10% were seen once; the top ten hold roughly 10%. The CDR3 is 16 residues long. From germline, CDR1 is SGHTA and CDR2 FQGNSA. V shed 6 bases and J 1 base; nucleotides not matched to a gene: 4. The record originates from a study of response to subunit inactivated influenza vaccine. The study's findings and limits: A suggestion made by the authors is that each seasonal influenza vaccination recruits few new T cells.

The sequenced sample was PBMCs from blood, obtained on the day of vaccination. This receptor was identified in a man aged 50-60 years who received an inactivated influenza vaccine. This chain links TRBV7-2 with TRBJ2-1, with 12 bases aligning to TRBD2. The CDR3 DNA reads TGTGCCAGCAGTCGACTAGCGGGGGATTCCTACAATGAGCAGTTCTTC. It specifies CASSRLAGDSYNEQFF.